These T cell receptor beta chains were read from a single sample in a study of cytomegalovirus exposure and HLA in healthy donors. Generated by immunoSEQ multiplex PCR, the TCRdb table keeps only in-frame clones and is missing some. Among about 180,000 clones listed, around 80% were seen once. Sequencing input: PBMCs. Receptor source: a man younger than 30 in good health and CMV-seronegative. Both conserved end residues are part of each CDR3. Some rows mark clone size as missing; the rest say once, few, many or name a class of expanded clone.

>TRBJ2-1|.|TRBV30
CAWSWTSGVSNEQFF
>TRBJ2-7|.|TRBV9
CASSVEGGRAYEQYF
>TRBJ1-4|.|TRBV6-5
CASSGSTGWMEKLFF
>TRBJ2-3|few|TRBV6-4
CASGRPGGRDTQYF
>TRBJ2-5|few|TRBV5-1
CASGGLSVETQYF
>TRBJ2-2|.|TRBV7-9
CASRMSPGTGELFF
>TRBJ2-3|.|TRBV9
CASSSVGSGRTTDTQYF
>TRBJ1-4|few|TRBV19
CASRTQVANEKLFF
>TRBJ2-1|once|TRBV2
CASSRDRGQKNDEQFF
>TRBJ2-3|once|TRBV2
CASRLGTSGTDTQYF
>TRBJ2-1|.|TRBV12-5
CASGLNWSGEQFF
>TRBJ2-1|once|TRBV11-2
CASSPKGLVHEQFF
>TRBJ2-1|.|TRBV11-3
CASSLGRLAGGGEQFF
>TRBJ2-1|once|TRBV7-6
CASSQAGGALVEQFF
>TRBJ2-7|.|TRBV7-2
CASSFGGNYEQYF
>TRBJ2-1|few|TRBV4-3
CASSRGSGGSYNEQFF
>TRBJ2-3|.|TRBV5-1
CASSTGWGESTDTQYF
>TRBJ1-2|once|TRBV6-5
CASSYGGGAAYGYTF
>TRBJ2-7|.|TRBV7-2
CASSLAGGRTYEQYF
>TRBJ1-6|.|TRBV27
CASSHWTDVDSPLHF